This TCR beta chain was recovered during a study of CD8 T cells in Susac syndrome. Study outcomes and limitations: The study conceded that its TCR sequencing and HLA analysis involved relatively few individuals.

CD8+ and CD4+ T cells from blood underwent TCR beta sequencing. TEMRA cells were enriched by FACS, and CD4+ and CD8+ T cells were negatively isolated. Germline CDR1 SNHLY, CDR2 FYNNEI. Trimming removed 6 bases from V and 4 bases from J, with 15 bases in between. CDR3 size: 15 residues. Reverse transcription of 0.5 to 1 ug RNA was performed with random hexamers. Amplification of TCR beta CDR3 spanned 54 Vbeta and 13 Jbeta via immunoSEQ multiplex PCR. TCRdb redid the calling of the immunoSEQ multiplex PCR reads with MiXCR, one entry per CDR3 protein. The sample lists some 260,000 distinct CDR3 sequences, roughly 81% occurring once. In this sample, this clonotype turned up once. Antigen specificity is unknown.

V usage is TRBV2 and J usage is TRBJ1-4; D possibly corresponds to TRBD1 (6 bases). Sequenced material: CD8+ T cells from PBMCs. The TCR was taken from a human donor with multiple sclerosis. DNA of the CDR3: TGTGCCAGCAGCCTCCCGAGACAGGATAATGAAAAACTGTTTTTT. It codes for CASSLPRQDNEKLFF. Using reference TRBV2 and TRBJ1-4 for the parts outside the CDR3, the full variable domain is EPEVTQTPSHQVTQMGQEVILRCVPISNHLYFYWYRQILGQKVEFLVSFYNNEISEKSEIFDDQFSVERPDGSNFTLKIRSTKLEDSAMYFCASSLPRQDNEKLFFGSGTQLSVL.